One sample yielded the 7 T cell receptor beta chains listed below, sequenced in a study of identical twins. TCRdb reprocessed the 5' RACE reads with MiXCR, giving one entry per CDR3 protein. The table includes some 1,600,000 distinct CDR3 sequences, about 32% detected once. The sample consisted of cord blood. These receptors all stem from a newborn girl in good health.

The chain couples TRBV20-1 to TRBJ1-1; D call uncertain. The CDR3 has 13 amino acids. Trimming pared 3 bases from V and 6 bases from J, leaving 14 bases between. Germline assignment: CDR1 DFQATT and CDR2 SNEGSKA (reference sequence). The CDR3 loop reads CSASRFEAAEAFF. The CDR3 nucleotides are TGCAGTGCTAGTAGATTTGAGGCAGCTGAAGCTTTCTTT.

This clonotype was seen a few times. V gene TRBV7-2 combines with J gene TRBJ2-3; TRBD2 agrees at 9 bases. This CDR3 is built from 16 residues. V lost 1 base, J lost 6 bases, and 8 bases stayed unmatched. The germline V gene has CDR1 SGHTA and CDR2 FQGNSA. The chain's CDR3 is CASSLVGLAGSDTQYF. In DNA form, the CDR3 reads TGTGCCAGCAGCTTAGTGGGACTAGCAGGGTCCGATACGCAGTATTTT.

The rearrangement links TRBV5-6 to TRBJ1-2, with D tentatively TRBD1 (5 bases). With 3 bases removed from V and 6 bases from J, the gap between germline ends came to 12 bases. Germline V CDR1 and CDR2: SGHDT, YYEEEE. The CDR3 sequence is 13 residues long. The CDR3 DNA reads TGTGCCAGCAGCTCGGGGCCATGGGATGGCTACACCTTC. This codes for CASSSGPWDGYTF.

The rearrangement uses TRBV20-1 and TRBJ2-5; 8 bases agree with TRBD2. Germline V gene sequence: CDR1 DFQATT, CDR2 SNEGSKA (reference sequence). The CDR3 is 13 residues long. V dropped 2 bases and J dropped 5; count of bases not matched to a gene: 4. The CDR3 DNA reads TGCAGTGCTAGATTAGCGGGGATGGAGACCCAGTACTTC. It encodes CSARLAGMETQYF.

This clonotype has more than one count but fewer than ten. The rearrangement links TRBV20-1 to TRBJ2-5; 8 positions match TRBD2. The CDR3 sequence is 14 residues long. The germline V gene has CDR1 DFQATT and CDR2 SNEGSKA (reference sequence). Losses at the gene ends were 0 bases for V and 4 bases for J; bases not matched to a gene: 4. CDR3: CSARDGLAGETQYF. CDR3 in DNA: TGCAGTGCTAGAGATGGTCTAGCGGGAGAGACCCAGTACTTC.

The chain recombines TRBV28 with TRBJ2-5, with 12 bases aligning to TRBD1. TRBJ2-7 explains the end of the DNA better; the J call may be wrong. This CDR3 contains 16 residues. Germline V gives CDR1 MDHEN, CDR2 SYDVKM. The CDR3 protein is CASSFLMRDRGLEQYF. The DNA of the CDR3 is TGTGCCAGCAGTTTCCTGATGAGGGACAGGGGGCTCGAGCAGTACTTC.

V is TRBV10-3 and J is TRBJ1-6; tentatively, D is TRBD1 (6 bases). This CDR3 comprises 17 residues. Trimming removed 0 bases from V and 7 bases from J, with 16 bases in between. Looked up from germline, CDR1 is ENHRY and CDR2 is SYGVKD. Here the CDR3 reads CAISESVGGAGNSPLHF. CDR3 nucleotide sequence: TGTGCCATCAGTGAGTCGGTTGGGGGCGCGGGAAATTCACCCCTCCACTTT.